This T cell receptor beta chain comes out of a study of blood T cell repertoires in COVID-19. The wider study: Some COVID-19 samples were acute and others convalescent; all came from the United States, Italy and Spain. T cells, B-cell-depleted T cells, or PBMCs provided the cDNA or gDNA that served as material.

As originally analysed: The assay estimated nucleated cells by amplifying reference gene primers. Clones were sequenced by immunoSEQ multiplex PCR, and TCRdb holds only the in-frame ones, with some missing. V and J calls and clone size are those listed in that table; D and trimming were worked out from the DNA. The sample contains around 20,000 clones, roughly 87% of which appear only once. Germline CDR1 is KGHSH and CDR2 is LQKENI. V shed 8 bases and J shed 6 bases, with 17 bases lying between them. The CDR3 is 13 residues long. The V gene is TRBV18, the J gene TRBJ2-7, with D possibly being TRBD2 (6 bases). The clonotype originates from a human donor in a cohort sampled during active COVID-19. The donor label of this sample is uncertain. Sequenced: peripheral blood. The CDR3: CASRSNAGREQYF. The CDR3 region has the DNA TGTGCCAGCCGTTCAAATGCGGGGCGCGAGCAGTACTTC.